This TCR beta chain appears in the sequencing data of a study of cytotoxic CD8 clonotypes in ibrutinib-treated CLL. Looking at the study overall: Samples showed on average about 280,000 productive templates and 94,082 productive rearrangements.

Germline V gives CDR1 ENHRY, CDR2 SYGVKD. The CDR3 is 12 amino acids. Trimming removed 6 bases from V and 5 bases from J, with 11 bases in between. Libraries were prepared by immunoSEQ multiplex PCR; TCRdb keeps only in-frame clonotypes and omits some of them. The repertoire includes around 300,000 clones, about 77% of them detected once, and 6.5% to 8% sits in the top ten. This material consisted of PBMCs, taken before ibrutinib treatment. This receptor was obtained from a human donor with chronic lymphocytic leukemia. This sequence joins TRBV10-3 and TRBJ2-7; no firm D call. The CDR3 nucleotides read TGTGCCATCAGGTCGGAAACACACGAGCAGTACTTC. This gives the protein CAIRSETHEQYF.